This is a list of T cell receptor beta chains from one sample in a study of T cell repertoires in cytomegalovirus infection. TCRdb used MiXCR to reprocess the reads, holding one entry per CDR3 protein. This table has about 740,000 distinct CDR3 sequences, less than 40% appearing once. Specimen: PBMCs. These receptors came from a human donor in good health (CMV status not recorded). Some clones in this sample may be carry-over from other donors' samples. Both conserved end residues are part of each CDR3. The D gene is left open where the match is weak. The size of a clone is reported for some rows only, either as once, few or many, or as a class for expanded clones.

NA | TRBJ2-5 | TRBV5-4 | TRBD2 | TGTGCCAGCAGCTTGGGGCTTGGGCGGGAGGCCCAAGAGACCCAGTACTTC | CASSLGLGREAQETQYF
few | TRBJ2-7 | TRBV7-9 | NA | TGTGCCAGCAGCCAGGATGTCGAGCAGTACTTC | CASSQDVEQYF
NA | TRBJ2-7 | TRBV20-1 | TRBD2 | TGCAGTGCTAGGGCGGGAGATGGGGCCTACGAGCAGTACTTC | CSARAGDGAYEQYF
NA | TRBJ2-1 | TRBV20-1 | TRBD2 | TGCAGTGCTAGAGACCTAGCGGGGGTCAATGAGCAGTTCTTC | CSARDLAGVNEQFF
few | TRBJ1-2 | TRBV27 | TRBD1 | TGTGCCAGCAGTACCTCCGACAGGGATGGCTACACCTTC | CASSTSDRDGYTF
few | TRBJ1-1 | TRBV28 | NA | TGTGCCAGCAGCCCCTTAGTGGTTTTGGGTGAAGCTTTCTTT | CASSPLVVLGEAFF
few | TRBJ2-2 | TRBV7-3 | NA | TGTGCCAGCAGCTTAATTCGGGGGACCGGGGAGCTGTTTTTT | CASSLIRGTGELFF
many | TRBJ2-7 | TRBV24-1 | TRBD1 | TGTGCCACCAGTGGTTTACATCCGGGACAGGGATTCTACGAGCAGTACTTC | CATSGLHPGQGFYEQYF
few | TRBJ2-5 | TRBV24-1 | NA | TGTGCCACCGGCCTCGGGACCGCACAAGAGACCCAGTACTTC | CATGLGTAQETQYF
NA | TRBJ2-7 | TRBV28 | TRBD1 | TGTGCCAGCAGTTTATTCCAGGGACAGGCTATATACGAGCAGTACTTC | CASSLFQGQAIYEQYF
NA | TRBJ2-7 | TRBV3-1 | TRBD2 | TGTGCCAGCAGCGGGCGGGGAGAGGCTAGCGGGGAGCAGTACTTC | CASSGRGEASGEQYF
many | TRBJ1-2 | TRBV28 | NA | TGTGCCAGCAGTTTAGGCGCGGCGGAGGGTGGCTACACCTTC | CASSLGAAEGGYTF
NA | TRBJ1-5 | TRBV6-6 | NA | TGTGCCAGCATAGTAGGAACCTATAGCAATCAGCCCCAGCATTTT | CASIVGTYSNQPQHF
few | TRBJ2-5 | TRBV20-1 | TRBD2 | TGCAGTGCTAGTCGCCAGCGGGAGTACCAAGAGACCCAGTACTTC | CSASRQREYQETQYF
NA | TRBJ2-5 | TRBV7-4 | TRBD2 | TGTGCCAGCAGCTTCCCTGGACTAGCGCAAGAGACCCAGTACTTC | CASSFPGLAQETQYF
NA | TRBJ1-3 | TRBV11-2 | TRBD1 | TGTGCCAGCAGCCCGACAGGGGCGCCTAGGAACACCATATATTTT | CASSPTGAPRNTIYF
NA | TRBJ1-1 | TRBV19 | TRBD1 | TGTGCCAGTACTCCACAGGGGTTAAACACTGAAGCTTTCTTT | CASTPQGLNTEAFF
few | TRBJ1-6 | TRBV14 | NA | TGTGCCAGCAGCCAAAGTGGGGCAGGGGTAGGGTCACCCCTCCACTTT | CASSQSGAGVGSPLHF
few | TRBJ2-1 | TRBV7-8 | TRBD2 | TGTGCCAGCAGCCTAGTGGGACTAGCGGGGCTACCCTACAATGAGCAGTTCTTC | CASSLVGLAGLPYNEQFF
once | TRBJ2-1 | TRBV20-1 | TRBD2 | TGCAGTGCTACGAGGACTAGCGGGAGGACGAATGAGCAGTTCTTC | CSATRTSGRTNEQFF
NA | TRBJ2-7 | TRBV28 | TRBD1 | TGTGCCAGCAGCTCGACGGGACAGGGCCACATCGAGCAGTACTTC | CASSSTGQGHIEQYF
once | TRBJ2-7 | TRBV28 | TRBD2 | TGTGCCAGCAGCCCCCCTGGAGCGGGAGGGGGTGAGCAGTACTTC | CASSPPGAGGGEQYF
NA | TRBJ1-2 | TRBV6-5 | NA | TGTGCCAGCAGTTACAGGAAACAGGACTTCTATGGCTACACCTTC | CASSYRKQDFYGYTF
few | TRBJ1-1 | TRBV7-9 | NA | TGTGCCAGCACCAGACACTCTAACACTGAAGCTTTCTTT | CASTRHSNTEAFF
NA | TRBJ1-1 | TRBV19 | NA | TGTGCCAGTAGTATGACAGCTGGTAACACTGAAGCTTTCTTT | CASSMTAGNTEAFF
NA | TRBJ1-1 | TRBV19 | NA | TGTGCCAGTATCCCTCTCGGGGGGGGCACTGAAGCTTTCTTT | CASIPLGGGTEAFF
NA | TRBJ2-7 | TRBV29-1 | TRBD1 | TGCAGCGGACTGACAGGGGTCGAGCAGTACTTC | CSGLTGVEQYF
NA | TRBJ2-7 | TRBV27 | TRBD2 | TGTGCCAGCAGTTATGGAGCGGGAAGCCTTGGCGAGAAGTACTTC | CASSYGAGSLGEKYF
NA | TRBJ1-5 | TRBV19 | TRBD1 | TGTGCCAGTAGTATTCCAGGGGACAGGGGGCTATCTCAGCCCCAGCATTTT | CASSIPGDRGLSQPQHF
many | TRBJ2-2 | TRBV7-4 | NA | TGTGCCAGCAGCCTAGTACTCTTGAACACCGGGGAGCTGTTTTTT | CASSLVLLNTGELFF
few | TRBJ1-4 | TRBV6-1 | NA | TGTGCCAGCAGTGGGGCCCGCTCGACAGGCGCTAATGAAAAACTGTTTTTT | CASSGARSTGANEKLFF